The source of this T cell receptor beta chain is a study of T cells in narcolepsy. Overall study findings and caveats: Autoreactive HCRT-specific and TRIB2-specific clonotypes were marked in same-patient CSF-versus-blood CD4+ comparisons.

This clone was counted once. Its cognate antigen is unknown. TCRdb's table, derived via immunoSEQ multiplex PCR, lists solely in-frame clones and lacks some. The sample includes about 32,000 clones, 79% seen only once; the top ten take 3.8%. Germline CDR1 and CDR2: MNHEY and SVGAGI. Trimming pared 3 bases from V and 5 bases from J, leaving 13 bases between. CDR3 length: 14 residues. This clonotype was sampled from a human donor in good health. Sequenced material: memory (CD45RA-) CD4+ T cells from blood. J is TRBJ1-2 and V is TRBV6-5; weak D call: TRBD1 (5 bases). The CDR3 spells CASSYGASKYGYTF. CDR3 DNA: TGTGCCAGCAGTTATGGGGCAAGCAAATATGGCTACACCTTC.